Shown below are 6 T cell receptor beta chains from a single sample sequenced in a study of human thymus T cells. Measured with immunoSEQ multiplex PCR; TCRdb has only the in-frame clones, and not every one. The sample records about 44,000 clones, roughly 94% being singletons. The sample was blood. Receptors originate from a boy under two years old with a congenital heart defect but otherwise immunologically healthy.

This chain uses TRBV27 with TRBJ2-3; D unclear. V lost 3 bases, J lost 4 bases, and 11 bases lay in between. The CDR3 covers 14 residues. The germline gives CDR1 MNHEY, CDR2 SMNVEV (reference sequence). This CDR3 is CASSFTGSPDTQYF. CDR3 DNA sequence: TGTGCCAGCAGTTTTACCGGGTCTCCAGATACGCAGTATTTT.

V is TRBV5-1 and J is TRBJ2-7; possibly TRBD2 for D (5 bases). V lost 2 bases and J 5 bases, leaving 11 bases between the germline ends. Germline loops: CDR1 SGHRS, CDR2 YFSETQ. This CDR3 is 13 amino acids long. CDR3 residues: CASSLSAANEQYF. DNA of the CDR3: TGCGCCAGCAGCTTATCAGCGGCCAACGAGCAGTACTTC.

This chain connects TRBV6-6 to TRBJ2-1; TRBD1 aligns across 9 bases. The V segment lost 0 bases and the J segment 7 bases; nucleotides outside the gene matches: 1. Germline V gene sequence: CDR1 MNHNY, CDR2 SVGAGI (reference sequence). CDR3 length: 14 amino acids. The CDR3 DNA sequence: TGTGCCAGCAGTTACTCGACAGGGGGAAATGAGCAGTTCTTC. Its translation: CASSYSTGGNEQFF.

The chain uses TRBV6-1 and TRBJ1-6; D possibly corresponds to TRBD1 (5 bases). CDR3 length equals 15 residues. Trimming removed 6 bases from V and 5 bases from J, with 14 bases in between. Per germline, CDR1 MNHNS and CDR2 SASEGT. CDR3 sequence: CASRTWTLHNSPLHF. DNA of the CDR3: TGTGCCAGCAGAACATGGACACTCCATAATTCACCCCTCCACTTT.

The table lists this clone with a count of one. The chain links TRBV5-1 to TRBJ2-7; weak D call: TRBD1 (6 bases). The CDR3 covers 13 residues. V was cut by 2 bases and J by 2 bases, with 8 bases left in between. Germline V gives CDR1 SGHRS, CDR2 YFSETQ. CDR3 sequence: CASSFGTTYEQYF. CDR3 in DNA: TGCGCCAGCAGCTTCGGGACAACCTACGAGCAGTACTTC.

This rearrangement joins TRBV10-2 to TRBJ1-1; 8 bases agree with TRBD1. The CDR3 length is 13 residues. The V gene's germline CDR1 is WSHSY and CDR2 SAAADI. The V gene end was trimmed by 0 bases and the J gene end by 11 bases; junction bases not matched to a gene: 5. Here the CDR3 DNA reads TGCGCCAGCAGTGAGTCGGCAGGGGGCCTGGCTTTCTTT. The encoded protein is CASSESAGGLAFF.